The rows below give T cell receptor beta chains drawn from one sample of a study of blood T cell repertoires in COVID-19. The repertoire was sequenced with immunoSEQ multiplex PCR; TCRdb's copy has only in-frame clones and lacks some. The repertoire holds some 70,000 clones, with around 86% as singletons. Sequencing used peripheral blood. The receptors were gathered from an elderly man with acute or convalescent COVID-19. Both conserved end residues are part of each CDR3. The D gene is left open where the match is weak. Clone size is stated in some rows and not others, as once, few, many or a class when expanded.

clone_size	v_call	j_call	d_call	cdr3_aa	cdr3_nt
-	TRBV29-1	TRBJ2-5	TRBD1	CSVGGGTGGIETQYF	TGCAGCGTTGGGGGTGGAACAGGGGGCATTGAGACCCAGTACTTC
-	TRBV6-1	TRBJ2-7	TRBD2	CASSSSGNVYEQYF	TGTGCCAGCAGCTCTAGCGGGAATGTCTACGAGCAGTACTTC
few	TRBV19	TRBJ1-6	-	CASRRGVDSSPLHF	TGTGCCAGTAGGCGGGGGGTGGACAGTTCACCCCTCCACTTT
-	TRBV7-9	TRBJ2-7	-	CASSLGLGPLAYEQYF	TGTGCCAGCAGCTTAGGCCTCGGTCCCCTTGCATACGAGCAGTACTTC
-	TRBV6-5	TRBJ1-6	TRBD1	CASSWTGTENSPLHF	TGTGCCAGCAGTTGGACCGGGACAGAGAATTCACCCCTCCACTTT
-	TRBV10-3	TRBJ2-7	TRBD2	CAISEPGLAGREQYF	TGTGCCATCAGTGAACCGGGACTAGCAGGACGGGAGCAGTACTTC
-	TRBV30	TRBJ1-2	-	CAWRPIGGHDYGYTF	TGTGCCTGGAGGCCGATCGGGGGGCACGACTATGGCTACACCTTC
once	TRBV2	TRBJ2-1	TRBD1	CASEPGQSSCNEQFF	TGTGCCAGTGAACCGGGACAGAGTTCCTGCAATGAGCAGTTCTTC
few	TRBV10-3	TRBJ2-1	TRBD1	CASRGTGGSNEQFF	TGTGCCTCTCGAGGGACAGGGGGTTCCAATGAGCAGTTCTTC
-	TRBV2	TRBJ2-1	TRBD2	CASSRETSGRTNEQFF	TGTGCCAGCAGCCGAGAAACTAGCGGGAGGACCAATGAGCAGTTCTTC
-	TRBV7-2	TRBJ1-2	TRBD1	CASSPRGTGLGYTF	TGTGCCAGCAGCCCCCGTGGGACAGGCCTCGGCTACACCTTC
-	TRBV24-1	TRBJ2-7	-	CATSDPGEGGEQYF	TGTGCCACCAGTGACCCCGGGGAGGGGGGCGAGCAGTACTTC
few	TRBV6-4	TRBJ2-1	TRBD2	CASSPGLAGGPSSYNEQFF	TGTGCCAGCAGCCCTGGACTAGCGGGAGGGCCGAGCTCCTACAATGAGCAGTTCTTC
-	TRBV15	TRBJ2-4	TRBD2	CATSTFGLAGGSAKNIQYF	TGTGCCACCAGCACCTTTGGGTTAGCGGGAGGGTCGGCCAAAAACATTCAGTACTTC
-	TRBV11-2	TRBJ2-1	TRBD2	CASRRLARYNEQFF	TGTGCCAGCCGGAGACTAGCGCGTTACAATGAGCAGTTCTTC
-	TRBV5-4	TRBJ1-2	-	CASSLGREGNGYTF	TGTGCCAGCAGCTTGGGCAGGGAAGGAAATGGCTACACCTTC
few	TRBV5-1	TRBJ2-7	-	CASSLDRPFYEQYF	TGCGCCAGCAGCTTGGACAGACCATTCTACGAGCAGTACTTC
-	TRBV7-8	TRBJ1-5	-	CASSLSLSRSLDQPQHF	TGTGCCAGCAGCTTATCCCTTTCCCGAAGCCTCGATCAGCCCCAGCATTTT
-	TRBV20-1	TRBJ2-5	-	CSASRQETQYF	TGCAGTGCTAGTCGGCAAGAGACCCAGTACTTC
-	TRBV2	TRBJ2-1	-	CASSVRRGFDQFF	TGTGCCAGCAGTGTTCGAAGGGGATTCGATCAGTTCTTC
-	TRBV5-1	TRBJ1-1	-	CASSPGGGEGKAFF	TGCGCCAGCAGCCCGGGGGGCGGTGAGGGAAAAGCTTTCTTT
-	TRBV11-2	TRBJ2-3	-	CASSLDLKRPQYF	TGTGCCAGCAGCTTAGATCTAAAGCGCCCGCAGTATTTT
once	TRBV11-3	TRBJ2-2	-	CASSFRAGTLNTGELFF	TGTGCCAGCAGCTTCAGGGCGGGGACTTTGAACACCGGGGAGCTGTTTTTT
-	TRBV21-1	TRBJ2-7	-	CASSRTSVPSYEQYF	TGTGCCAGCAGCAGAACTAGCGTCCCCTCCTACGAGCAGTACTTC
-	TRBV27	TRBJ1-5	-	CASSLWGTGQPQHF	TGTGCCAGCAGTTTATGGGGTACGGGGCAGCCCCAGCATTTT
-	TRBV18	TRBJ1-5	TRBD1	CASSSQGAVGNQPQHF	TGTGCCAGCTCGTCACAGGGGGCGGTGGGCAATCAGCCCCAGCATTTT
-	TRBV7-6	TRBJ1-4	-	CASSKGPNEKLFF	TGTGCCAGCAGCAAGGGGCCTAATGAAAAACTGTTTTTT
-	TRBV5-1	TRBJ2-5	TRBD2	CASSLVPAGGQETQYF	TGCGCCAGCAGCTTGGTGCCCGCGGGAGGACAAGAGACCCAGTACTTC
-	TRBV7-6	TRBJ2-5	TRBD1	CASSPVGQGPSQETQYF	TGTGCCAGCAGCCCAGTAGGACAGGGCCCATCGCAAGAGACCCAGTACTTC
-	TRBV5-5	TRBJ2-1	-	CASSLDRRGFGEQFF	TGTGCCAGCAGCTTGGATCGTCGGGGGTTTGGTGAGCAGTTCTTC
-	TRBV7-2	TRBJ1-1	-	CASSLVAGAGVTEAFF	TGTGCCAGCAGCTTAGTGGCAGGGGCTGGGGTCACTGAAGCTTTCTTT
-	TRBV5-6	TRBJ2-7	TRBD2	CASSPKLAGSPYEQYF	TGTGCCAGCAGCCCGAAACTAGCGGGGTCTCCCTACGAGCAGTACTTC
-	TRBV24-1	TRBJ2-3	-	CATSDLQEGTDTQYF	TGTGCCACCAGTGATTTGCAAGAGGGCACAGATACGCAGTATTTT
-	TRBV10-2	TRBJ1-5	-	CASSEAVFNQPQHF	TGCGCCAGCAGTGAGGCAGTCTTTAATCAGCCCCAGCATTTT
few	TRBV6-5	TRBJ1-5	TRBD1	CASSLQGAREQPQHF	TGTGCCAGCAGTTTACAGGGGGCGCGGGAACAGCCCCAGCATTTT
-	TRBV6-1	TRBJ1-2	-	CASSDTSRGDYGYTF	TGTGCCAGCAGTGATACCTCCAGGGGCGACTATGGCTACACCTTC
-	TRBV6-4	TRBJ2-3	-	CASSDFPSTDTQYF	TGTGCCAGCAGTGACTTCCCTAGCACAGATACGCAGTATTTT
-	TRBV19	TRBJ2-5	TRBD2	CASSDRGRARSETQYF	TGTGCCAGTAGTGACCGCGGGAGGGCCCGATCTGAGACCCAGTACTTC
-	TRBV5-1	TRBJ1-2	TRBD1	CASSLEGTGPYGYTF	TGCGCCAGCAGCTTGGAGGGGACAGGACCCTATGGCTACACCTTC
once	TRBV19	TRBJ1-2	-	CASSIGQDYGYTF	TGTGCCAGTAGTATAGGACAGGACTATGGCTACACCTTC
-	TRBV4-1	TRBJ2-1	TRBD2	CASSHLGLASREFF	TGCGCCAGCAGCCACCTCGGACTAGCGTCCCGAGAGTTCTTC
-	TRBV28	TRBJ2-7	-	CASSLLDEQYF	TGTGCCAGCAGTTTACTAGACGAGCAGTACTTC
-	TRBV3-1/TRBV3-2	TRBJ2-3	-	CASSQGEAGRTDTQYF	TGTGCCAGCAGCCAGGGTGAAGCGGGCAGGACAGATACGCAGTATTTT
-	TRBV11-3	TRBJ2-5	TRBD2	CASSFRTSGSQETQYF	TGTGCCAGCAGCTTTCGGACTAGCGGGAGTCAGGAGACCCAGTACTTC
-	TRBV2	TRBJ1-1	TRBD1	CASRKTGRYTEAFF	TGTGCCAGCAGGAAGACAGGGAGGTATACTGAAGCTTTCTTT
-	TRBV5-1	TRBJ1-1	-	CASTFGVFRGQNTEAFF	TGCGCCAGCACTTTTGGGGTCTTCAGGGGCCAGAACACTGAAGCTTTCTTT